The entry that follows covers one TCR beta chain sequence. Its antigen is currently unknown. The data are from a study of shared clonotypes between healthy human individuals. Study-level findings and limits: An effect of sequencing depth on clonotype sharing among donors was expected.

TCRdb's table, derived via immunoSEQ multiplex PCR, lists solely in-frame clones and lacks some. Here the sample spans about 730,000 clones, approximately 72% being singletons. Germline trimming cut 5 bases from V and 4 bases from J; bases unmatched to any gene: 6. This CDR3 comprises 15 residues. Germline-derived CDR1 and CDR2 are SEHNR and FQNEAQ (reference sequence). Sequenced material: memory CD4+ T cells sorted from blood. As for subset: CD45RA-negative fraction. The sequence came from a woman in her twenties or thirties in good health. The chain carries TRBV7-9 and TRBJ2-1; 9 nucleotides match TRBD1. CDR3 sequence reads: CASSRDREGYNEQFF. For the CDR3, the DNA is TGTGCCAGCAGCCGGGACAGGGAGGGTTACAATGAGCAGTTCTTC.